The clone carrying this TCR beta chain has just a few counts. TCRdb redid the calling of the reads with MiXCR, one entry per CDR3 protein. The sample lists some 90,000 distinct CDR3 sequences, around a third seen once, with 2% to 2.5% in the top ten. This sample was taken from a study of type 1 regulatory T cells. The overall study: An in vitro protocol generated T-allo10, a Tr1-enriched, alloantigen-specific CD4 T cell product.

This sequence was found in a human donor in good health. The sample consisted of CD4+ T cells, either the whole sample or a sorted fraction (not recorded which).

Here the CDR3 reads CASSSPGVAGRRYNEQFF. The DNA of the CDR3 is TGTGCCAGCAGCTCTCCAGGGGTAGCGGGACGACGATACAATGAGCAGTTCTTC. The rearrangement links TRBV7-9 to TRBJ2-1; 8 nucleotides agree with TRBD2. The CDR3 length is 18 residues. Germline V gene data show CDR1 as SEHNR and CDR2 as FQNEAQ (reference sequence). V lost 4 bases and J lost 4; bases outside the gene matches: 15.